The present T cell receptor (beta chain) was sequenced within a study of blood T cell repertoires in COVID-19. The table came from immunoSEQ multiplex PCR; TCRdb's copy has only in-frame clones and leaves some out. The sample lists about 40,000 clones, 91% occurring once. Germline values: CDR1 MGHRA, CDR2 YSYEKL. The CDR3 sequence is 16 residues long. The V end lost 1 base, the J end lost 1 base, and 12 bases lay between the germline ends. The chain employs TRBV4-1 and TRBJ2-3; D is possibly TRBD1 (5 bases). The receptor comes from a woman aged 25 to 39 in a cohort sampled during active COVID-19. Sequencing input: peripheral blood. CDR3: CASSQVSTGGTDTQYF. DNA of the CDR3: TGCGCCAGCAGCCAAGTTTCAACAGGAGGCACAGATACGCAGTATTTT.